This is a list of T cell receptor beta chains from one sample in a study of cytomegalovirus exposure and HLA in healthy donors. TCRdb's table, derived via immunoSEQ multiplex PCR, lists solely in-frame clones and lacks some. The sample has roughly 100,000 clones, roughly 12% seen once. The sample comprised PBMCs. The receptors shown here come from a man aged 40-49 years in good health and CMV-seropositive. The CDR3 runs from the conserved cysteine through the conserved F or W. The size of a clone is reported for some rows only, either as once, few or many, or as a class for expanded clones.

J	size	V	CDR3
TRBJ1-2	-	TRBV9	CASTQAGEFYGYTF
TRBJ2-5	few	TRBV7-2	CASSLSSGSERTQYF
TRBJ2-3	-	TRBV28	CASSQGAYSTDTQYF
TRBJ2-7	-	TRBV7-8	CASSHFPGLAGGIPPYEQYF
TRBJ2-1	-	TRBV2	CASRTLVGYNEQFF
TRBJ1-2	-	TRBV18	CASSPSGTDNGYTF
TRBJ2-7	-	TRBV19	CASRMGPGGAYEQYF
TRBJ2-4	-	TRBV5-1	CASSLGAAQGGIQYF
TRBJ1-5	-	TRBV10-3	CAISAGENQPQHF
TRBJ2-2	few	TRBV2	CASSRLGAGELFF
TRBJ2-7	-	TRBV27	CASSPETGVYEQYF
TRBJ2-2	few	TRBV5-4	CASSSGTSSGELFF
TRBJ2-7	-	TRBV19	CASTAGWGMSEQYF
TRBJ1-2	-	TRBV9	CASRATEQEGGYTF
TRBJ1-5	few	TRBV21-1	CASSLDTRHQPQHF
TRBJ1-1	-	TRBV18	CASSPEKNTEAFF
TRBJ2-7	-	TRBV28	CATTGDSGEQYF
TRBJ2-7	-	TRBV7-8	CASSLAKEGALTSLYEQYF
TRBJ2-1	-	TRBV4-2	CASSQDADNSYNEQFF
TRBJ1-4	few	TRBV28	CASSRQGYNEKLFF
TRBJ2-3	-	TRBV18	CASSYSGGTDTQYF
TRBJ1-5	-	TRBV21-1	CASSTPGNQPQHF
TRBJ2-1	-	TRBV7-9	CASSFRDRGSSEQFF
TRBJ2-3	few	TRBV6-1	CASRTTGSTDTQYF
TRBJ2-6	few	TRBV28	CASRFAAQVSGANVLTF
TRBJ2-7	few	TRBV9	CASSRTGGTYEQYF
TRBJ2-1	-	TRBV15	CATSRPWTGSIDNEQFF
TRBJ2-3	few	TRBV2	CASSEADSGNTDTQYF
TRBJ2-3	-	TRBV5-1	CASSLGDITDTQYF
TRBJ1-2	-	TRBV2	CASRGGVDRNYGYTF
TRBJ1-2	few	TRBV9	CASSSGTYGYTF
TRBJ1-2	-	TRBV5-1	CASSSYGYTF
TRBJ2-1	few	TRBV5-6	CASSLSGSSYNEQFF
TRBJ1-1	-	TRBV18	CASSPPQGNTEAFF
TRBJ2-1	-	TRBV29-1	CSGEDYRGNEQFF
TRBJ2-1	-	TRBV5-1	CASSQGGVNEQFF
TRBJ2-2	few	TRBV9	CASSGGLAGVTTGELFF
TRBJ1-5	few	TRBV7-2	CASSAQGSGQPQHF
TRBJ1-4	-	TRBV30	CAWTGNEKLFF
TRBJ1-1	-	TRBV5-1	CASSLNTDRGLKAFF